This T cell receptor (beta chain) was found in a study of blood T cells in healthy people across ages. Findings of the study overall: A conclusive naive versus antigen-experienced comparison was prevented by the unsorted PBMCs. Naive T cell percentage showed a strong correlation with the diversity of TCR beta. The study regarded diversity estimates from one million T cells as underestimates.

The trim removed 7 bases at V and 13 bases at J, leaving 9 bases unmatched. CDR3 length equals 14 residues. Germline V gene sequence: CDR1 SGHAT, CDR2 FQNNGV. Through a sample-barcoded 5' primer and a J-beta primer mix, a second PCR was run for roughly 6 to 12 cycles. Tags on each cDNA molecule came from a template-switch adaptor with 12 random nucleotides. TCRdb processed the 5' RACE reads anew with MiXCR; each CDR3 protein has one entry. This sample has 700,000 to 950,000 distinct CDR3 sequences, with approximately 43% found just once. This clonotype appeared a few times. Its cognate antigen is unknown.

The TCR sequence derives from a woman aged 55-69 years in good health. This chain links TRBV11-2 with TRBJ2-4, with 14 bases lining up with TRBD2. Specimen: blood. CDR3 DNA sequence: TGTGCCAGCATCGTTGGACTAGCGGGAGGTGAGCAGTACTTC. Translation: CASIVGLAGGEQYF.